These 21 T cell receptor beta chains came from one sample sequenced in a study of T-cell memory formation after mild COVID-19 (dated by TCRdb to the early 2020s). Library method: 5' RACE. These reads were obtained on an Illumina NovaSeq 6000. The public reads were run again by TCRdb, first through fastp at Q25 and then through MiXCR, and only productive beta chains were kept. Rows with a matching CDR3 protein are joined into one entry that keeps the most common DNA and genes. The sample has 150,000 to 200,000 distinct CDR3 sequences on record, about a sixth of them singletons. More than 2% of the sample is held by the ten biggest clonotypes. Sequences were obtained from PBMCs or a T cell subset sorted from them (not recorded which). These receptors all stem from an adult woman who had mild COVID-19 (a few samples of this study predate the infection). The sample titles of this study are shuffled in the database, so cell type and time point are left out; the donor was told from shared clones.

This clonotype was recorded a few times. The V and J genes are TRBV4-1 and TRBJ2-2; 10 bases map to TRBD1. Germline lookup yields CDR1 MGHRA and CDR2 YSYEKL. V was clipped by 3 bases and J by 6 bases; unmatched bases: 4. CDR3 length: 15 amino acids. Written as DNA, the CDR3 is TGCGCCAGCAGCCACCCCGGGACAGGGGCCGGGGAGCTGTTTTTT. This sequence encodes CASSHPGTGAGELFF.

The chain links TRBV15 to TRBJ1-2; D unresolved. V was trimmed by 5 bases and J by 5 bases, leaving 12 bases between them. CDR3 size: 13 residues. CDR1 and CDR2 (germline): LNHNV, YYDKDF (reference sequence). CDR3: CATSSRTDYGYTF. CDR3 DNA sequence: TGTGCCACCAGCTCCCGGACGGATTATGGCTACACCTTC.

A few counts support this clonotype. This chain joins TRBV5-1 and TRBJ2-1, with 7 nucleotides matching TRBD2. J gave up 6 bases and V 5 bases, and 8 bases lay outside the gene matches. The CDR3 totals 14 residues. The germline V gene has CDR1 SGHRS and CDR2 YFSETQ. CDR3 in DNA: TGCGCCAGCAGGGCAAGCGGGGCAGTCAATGAGCAGTTCTTC. Amino acids: CASRASGAVNEQFF. The full variable domain, in which reference TRBV5-1 and TRBJ2-1 provide the parts outside the CDR3, is KAGVTQTPRYLIKTRGQQVTLSCSPISGHRSVSWYQQTPGQGLQFLFEYFSETQRNKGNFPGRFSGRQFSNSRSEMNVSTLELGDSALYLCASRASGAVNEQFFGPGTRLTVL.

This clonotype was counted only a few times. The chain uses TRBV7-9 and TRBJ2-1; tentative D call: TRBD2 (5 bases). CDR1 is SEHNR, CDR2 FQNEAQ, per germline (reference sequence). The CDR3 spans 14 residues. Trimming took 2 bases from V and 6 from J, leaving 11 bases between them. The CDR3 region has the DNA TGTGCCAGCAGCTTAATGGACTCAAGCAATGAGCAGTTCTTC. Protein sequence: CASSLMDSSNEQFF.

This chain uses TRBV12-3 or TRBV12-4 with TRBJ2-5; D possibly uses TRBD1 or TRBD2 (6 bases each). The germline V and J ends were trimmed by 6 bases and 4 bases, with 12 bases remaining between them. The CDR3 sequence is 13 residues long. The CDR3 nucleotides are TGTGCCAGCAGCACACAGGGAGGAGAGACCCAGTACTTC. It yields the protein CASSTQGGETQYF.

This clonotype came up a few times. The V and J genes are TRBV7-6 and TRBJ2-7; perhaps TRBD2 as D (5 bases). The CDR3 consists of 14 residues. Per germline, CDR1 SGHVS and CDR2 FNYEAQ. V lost 3 bases and J 4 bases, leaving 13 bases between the germline ends. CDR3 DNA: TGTGCCAGCAGCTTGGGAGAACACAGATACGAGCAGTACTTC. It specifies CASSLGEHRYEQYF.

The rearrangement joins TRBV15 to TRBJ2-1, with 7 bases lining up with TRBD2. V lost 1 base and J lost 4; bases outside the gene matches: 7. The CDR3 totals 16 residues. Germline V lookup: CDR1 LNHNV, CDR2 YYDKDF (reference sequence). Here the CDR3 reads CATSRVGRGKYNEQFF. CDR3 coding DNA: TGTGCCACCAGCAGAGTAGGGCGGGGGAAGTACAATGAGCAGTTCTTC.

In its sample, this clonotype was seen a few times. The chain couples TRBV7-8 to TRBJ2-1; a possible D gene is TRBD2 (6 bases). The germline gives CDR1 SGHVS, CDR2 FQNEAQ. The CDR3 covers 13 residues. Trimming took 1 base from V and 8 from J, leaving 9 bases between them. As DNA, the CDR3 is TGTGCCAGCAGCTTAGGTAGGAGGGATGAGCAGTTCTTC. Translated, it gives CASSLGRRDEQFF.

The rearrangement links TRBV24-1 to TRBJ2-1, with 7 bases aligning to TRBD1. This CDR3 comprises 14 residues. V lost 4 bases, J lost 12 bases, and 11 bases stayed unmatched. In germline, CDR1 is KGHDR, CDR2 SFDVKD. CDR3 sequence: CATSEPGQDPGQFF. CDR3 bases: TGTGCCACCAGTGAACCCGGACAGGACCCTGGGCAGTTCTTC.

CDR3 region: CASSLVRRTEEFF. The CDR3 region has the DNA TGCGCCAGCAGCTTGGTCCGCCGGACCGAAGAGTTCTTC. The V and J genes are TRBV5-1 and TRBJ2-1; D is ambiguous. CDR1 is SGHRS and CDR2 is YFSETQ in the germline V gene. The CDR3 spans 13 residues. V was cut by 0 bases and J by 14 bases, with 15 bases left in between.

Only a few counts were recorded for this clonotype. V is TRBV5-1 and J is TRBJ1-2, with D unresolved. The CDR3 is 13 amino acids. The V and J ends lost 0 bases and 8 bases respectively, with 11 bases between them. Germline CDR1 reads SGHRS; CDR2 reads YFSETQ. Here the CDR3 reads CASSLASRSGYTF. The CDR3 DNA reads as TGCGCCAGCAGCTTGGCTTCACGGTCGGGCTACACCTTC. Based on the CDR3 plus reference TRBV5-1 and TRBJ1-2, the full variable domain is KAGVTQTPRYLIKTRGQQVTLSCSPISGHRSVSWYQQTPGQGLQFLFEYFSETQRNKGNFPGRFSGRQFSNSRSEMNVSTLELGDSALYLCASSLASRSGYTFGSGTRLTVV.

The V and J genes are TRBV4-2 and TRBJ2-6, with 7 bases matching TRBD1. Germline lookup yields CDR1 LGHNA and CDR2 YNFKEQ. The V segment lost 0 bases and the J segment 6 bases; nucleotides outside the gene matches: 8. This CDR3 contains 17 residues. For the CDR3, the DNA is TGTGCCAGCAGCCAAGACAGGGGGTCCCGGGAGGCCAACGTCCTGACTTTC. It specifies CASSQDRGSREANVLTF.

This clonotype was found a few times. J is TRBJ2-4 and V is TRBV18; D is unresolved. This CDR3 has 16 amino acids. V lost 0 bases, J lost 0 bases, and 9 bases lay in between. Germline values: CDR1 KGHSH, CDR2 LQKENI. The CDR3 coding sequence is TGTGCCAGCTCACCACCGGGCACCGGAGCCAAAAACATTCAGTACTTC. It encodes CASSPPGTGAKNIQYF.

This clonotype was found a few times. This sequence joins TRBV9 and TRBJ2-7, with D maybe TRBD2 (5 bases). Trimming cost V 3 bases and J 2 bases, with 15 bases left between them. The CDR3 extends over 15 amino acids. The germline gives CDR1 SGDLS, CDR2 YYNGEE. The CDR3 nucleotides are TGTGCCAGCAGCGCCAGGACTGGTTTAGCCTACGAGCAGTACTTC. This codes for CASSARTGLAYEQYF.

This chain joins TRBV5-1 and TRBJ1-2; the match to TRBD1 covers 8 bases. Germline CDR1 reads SGHRS; CDR2 reads YFSETQ. The V and J ends lost 4 bases and 7 bases, in that order; junction bases with no gene match: 3. The CDR3 extends over 12 amino acids. CDR3 protein: CASSGQGGGYTF. The CDR3 bases are TGCGCCAGCAGCGGACAGGGCGGTGGCTACACCTTC.

The sample holds many counts of this clonotype. The CDR3 nucleotides are TGTGCCAGCAGCTTGGAAAAGGACGGGGCCTATGGCTACACCTTC. Its protein product is CASSLEKDGAYGYTF. The chain is built from TRBV5-6 and TRBJ1-2, with TRBD1 as a possible D gene (5 bases). The CDR3 totals 15 residues. Trimming took 0 bases from V and 4 from J, leaving 13 bases between them. Germline CDR1 SGHDT, CDR2 YYEEEE.

This clonotype was counted many times. The chain recombines TRBV20-1 with TRBJ2-7; 14 bases match TRBD2. Trimming at V came to 5 bases and at J to 9 bases, leaving 9 bases not matched to a gene. The CDR3 spans 14 residues. CDR1 and CDR2 (germline): DFQATT, SNEGSKA (reference sequence). This CDR3 reads CSASPGLAGVGQYF. CDR3 nucleotides: TGCAGTGCTTCACCGGGACTAGCGGGAGTGGGGCAGTACTTC.

This clonotype appeared a few times. The chain employs TRBV12-3 or TRBV12-4 and TRBJ1-3; 7 bases map to TRBD1. This CDR3 spans 14 amino acids. Germline trimming cut 6 bases from V and 8 bases from J; bases unmatched to any gene: 10. In nucleotides, the CDR3 is TGTGCCAGCAGGGCGGGACAGCCCCGGCACACCATATATTTT. It encodes CASRAGQPRHTIYF.

This clonotype was counted many times. The chain employs TRBV10-3 and TRBJ1-1, with 9 nucleotides matching TRBD1. CDR3 length: 17 residues. J was trimmed by 3 bases and V by 3 bases; bases with no gene match: 11. Germline values: CDR1 ENHRY, CDR2 SYGVKD. Written as DNA, the CDR3 is TGTGCCATCAGTGACCGGGACAGGGTCATATTGGACACTGAAGCTTTCTTT. Encoded protein: CAISDRDRVILDTEAFF.

Only a few counts were recorded for this clonotype. The chain employs TRBV20-1 and TRBJ1-2; D not resolved. Looked up from germline, CDR1 is DFQATT and CDR2 is SNEGSKA (reference sequence). This CDR3 spans 13 amino acids. Trimming pared 2 bases from V and 0 bases from J, leaving 7 bases between. CDR3 bases: TGCAGTGCTAGATTGCCAGCTAACTATGGCTACACCTTC. It codes for CSARLPANYGYTF.

This clonotype was counted between two and nine times. The CDR3: CASSLGISPTGELFF. The CDR3 coding sequence is TGTGCCAGCAGCTTAGGTATCAGTCCGACCGGGGAGCTGTTTTTT. The chain is built from TRBV7-9 and TRBJ2-2; D gene unclear. Germline values: CDR1 SEHNR, CDR2 FQNEAQ (reference sequence). V was trimmed by 1 base and J by 5 bases, leaving 11 bases between them. The CDR3 runs 15 residues.